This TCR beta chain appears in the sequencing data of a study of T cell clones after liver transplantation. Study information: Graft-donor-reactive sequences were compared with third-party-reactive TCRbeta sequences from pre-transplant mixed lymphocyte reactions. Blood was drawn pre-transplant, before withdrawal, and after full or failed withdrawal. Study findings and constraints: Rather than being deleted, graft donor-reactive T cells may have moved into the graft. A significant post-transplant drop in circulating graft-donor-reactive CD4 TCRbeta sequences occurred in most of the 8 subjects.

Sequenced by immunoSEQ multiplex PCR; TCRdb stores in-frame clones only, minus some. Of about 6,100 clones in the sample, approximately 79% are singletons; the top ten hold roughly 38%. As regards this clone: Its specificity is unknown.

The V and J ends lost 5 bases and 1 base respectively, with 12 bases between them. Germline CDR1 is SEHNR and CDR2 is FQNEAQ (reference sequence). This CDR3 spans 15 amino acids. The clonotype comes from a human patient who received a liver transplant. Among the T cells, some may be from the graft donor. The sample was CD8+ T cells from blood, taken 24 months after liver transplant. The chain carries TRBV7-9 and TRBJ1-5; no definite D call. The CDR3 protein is CASSSLSSSNQPQHF. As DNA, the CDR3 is TGTGCCAGCAGCAGTCTCTCTTCGAGCAATCAGCCCCAGCATTTT.